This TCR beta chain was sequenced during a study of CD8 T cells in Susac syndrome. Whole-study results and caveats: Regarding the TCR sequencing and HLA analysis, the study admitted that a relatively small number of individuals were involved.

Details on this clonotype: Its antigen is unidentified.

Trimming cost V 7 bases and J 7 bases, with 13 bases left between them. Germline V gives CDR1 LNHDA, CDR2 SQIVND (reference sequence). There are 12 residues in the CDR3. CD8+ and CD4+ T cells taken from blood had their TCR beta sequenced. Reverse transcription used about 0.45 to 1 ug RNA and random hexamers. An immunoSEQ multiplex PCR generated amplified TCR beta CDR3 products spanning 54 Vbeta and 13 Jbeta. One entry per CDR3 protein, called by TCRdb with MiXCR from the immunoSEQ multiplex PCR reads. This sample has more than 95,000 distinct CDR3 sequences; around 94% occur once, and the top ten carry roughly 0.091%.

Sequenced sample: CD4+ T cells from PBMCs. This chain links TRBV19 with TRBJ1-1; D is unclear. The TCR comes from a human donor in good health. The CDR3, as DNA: TGTGCCAGTACCCTGGGAGGGAGTGAAGCTTTCTTT. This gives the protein CASTLGGSEAFF. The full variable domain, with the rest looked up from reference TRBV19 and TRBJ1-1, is DGGITQSPKYLFRKEGQNVTLSCEQNLNHDAMYWYRQDPGQGLRLIYYSQIVNDFQKGDIAEGYSVSREKKESFPLTVTSAQKNPTAFYLCASTLGGSEAFFGQGTRLTVV.